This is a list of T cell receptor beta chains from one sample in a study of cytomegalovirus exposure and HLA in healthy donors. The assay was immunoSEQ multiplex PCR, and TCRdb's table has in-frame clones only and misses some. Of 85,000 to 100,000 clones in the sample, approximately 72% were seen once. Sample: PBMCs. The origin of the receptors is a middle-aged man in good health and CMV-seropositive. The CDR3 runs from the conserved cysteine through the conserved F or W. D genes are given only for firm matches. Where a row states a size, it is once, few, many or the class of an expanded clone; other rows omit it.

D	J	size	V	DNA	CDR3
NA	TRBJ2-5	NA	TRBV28	TGTGCCAGCAGTTTCCTCAGGGGAGGGGAGACCCAGTACTTC	CASSFLRGGETQYF
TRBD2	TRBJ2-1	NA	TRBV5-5	TGCGCCAGCAGCCAAGATGGACTAGCGGGCCAATACAATGAGCAGTTCTTC	CASSQDGLAGQYNEQFF
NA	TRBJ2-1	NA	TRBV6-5	TGTGCCAGCAGTTACTCTCTCGATGAGCAGTTCTTC	CASSYSLDEQFF
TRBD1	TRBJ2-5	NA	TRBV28	TGTGCCAGCATAACCCAGGGGGCGGGTGAAGAGACCCAGTACTTC	CASITQGAGEETQYF
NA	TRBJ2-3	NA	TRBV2	TGTGCCAGCAGTGTTGGAGATTTTAGCACAGATACGCAGTATTTT	CASSVGDFSTDTQYF
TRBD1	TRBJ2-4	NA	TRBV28	TGTGCCAGCAGACCTCAGGGGGCGGGAAACATTCAGTACTTC	CASRPQGAGNIQYF
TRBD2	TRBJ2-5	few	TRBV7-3	TGTGCCAGCAGCCCCGTGAGCGGCGGGGGAGGGGAGACCCAGTACTTC	CASSPVSGGGGETQYF
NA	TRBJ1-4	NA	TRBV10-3	TGTGCCATCAACGGGGAAACTAATGAAAAACTGTTTTTT	CAINGETNEKLFF
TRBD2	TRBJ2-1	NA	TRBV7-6	TGTGCCAGCAGCTTAGAGGGGACTAGGTTCACTGAGCAGTTCTTC	CASSLEGTRFTEQFF
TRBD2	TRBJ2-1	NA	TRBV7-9	TGTGCCAGCAGCGGAGGACTAGCGGGACTCTACAATGAGCAGTTCTTC	CASSGGLAGLYNEQFF
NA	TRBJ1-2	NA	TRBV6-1	TGTGCCAGCGGCCCCGGGGGGGCGCTTAACTATGGCTACACCTTC	CASGPGGALNYGYTF
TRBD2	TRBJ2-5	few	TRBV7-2	TGTGCCAGCAGCCCCGGACTAGCGGGGAAAGGGACCCAGTACTTC	CASSPGLAGKGTQYF
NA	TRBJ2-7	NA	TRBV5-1	TGCGCCAGCAGCTTAAGGGGTCTCGTGGTGGGCGAGCAGTACTTC	CASSLRGLVVGEQYF
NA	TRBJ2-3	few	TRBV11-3	TGTGCCAGCAGCTTCTACATTCCTTCGGGGGATGAGAGCACAGATACGCAGTATTTT	CASSFYIPSGDESTDTQYF
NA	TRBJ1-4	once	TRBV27	TGTGCCAGCAGTTTAACTAGACAGGCTATGTATGAAAAACTGTTTTTT	CASSLTRQAMYEKLFF
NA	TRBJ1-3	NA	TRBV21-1	TGTGCCAGCAGCAAATCCAGTTGTCTAAACACCATATATTTT	CASSKSSCLNTIYF
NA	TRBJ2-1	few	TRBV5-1	TGCGCCAGCAGCTCCTTCGGAGGGAGCTCCTACAATGAGCAGTTCTTC	CASSSFGGSSYNEQFF
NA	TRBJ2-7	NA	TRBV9	TGTGCCAGCAGCCCGGCGGGACAGAATTACGAGCAGTACTTC	CASSPAGQNYEQYF
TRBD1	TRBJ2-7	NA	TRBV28	TGTGCCAGCAGTTACCCGACAGGGGGTGGGGACGAGCAGTACTTC	CASSYPTGGGDEQYF
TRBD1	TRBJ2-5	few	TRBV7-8	TGTGCCAGCAGCTCTACGACCGGGACAGGGGGAGGAGAGACCCAGTACTTC	CASSSTTGTGGGETQYF
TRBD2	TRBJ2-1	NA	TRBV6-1	TGTGCCAGCAGTTGGGGCGGGAGCCCCTACAATGAGCAGTTCTTC	CASSWGGSPYNEQFF
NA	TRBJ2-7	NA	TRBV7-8	TGTGCCAGCAGGCAGGGGCCGGCATACGAGCAGTACTTC	CASRQGPAYEQYF
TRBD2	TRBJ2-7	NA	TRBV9	TGTGCCAGCAGCACCGCGGGAGCCCCATCCTACGAGCAGTACTTC	CASSTAGAPSYEQYF
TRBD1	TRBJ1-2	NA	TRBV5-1	TGCGCCAGCAGCTTGGATGGACAGGGTACGGCTAACTATGGCTACACCTTC	CASSLDGQGTANYGYTF
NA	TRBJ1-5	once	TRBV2	TGTGCCAGCAGTGAAGGTATAGCTAGCAATCAGCCCCAGCATTTT	CASSEGIASNQPQHF
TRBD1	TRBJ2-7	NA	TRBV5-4	TGTGCCAGCAGCTTACCGGGACAGGGGGCTTACGAGCAGTACTTC	CASSLPGQGAYEQYF
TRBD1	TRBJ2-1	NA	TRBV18	TGTGCCAGCTCTCCCGGGACAGGGGGCAATGAGCAGTTCTTC	CASSPGTGGNEQFF
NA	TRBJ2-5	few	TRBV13	TGTGCCAGCAGCTCAGAGGGCCAGGGGCCATACCAAGAGACCCAGTACTTC	CASSSEGQGPYQETQYF
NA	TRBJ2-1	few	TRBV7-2	TGTGCCAGCAGCTTAGGAGCGGGTGATGAGCAGTTCTTC	CASSLGAGDEQFF
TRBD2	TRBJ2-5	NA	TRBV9	TGTGCCAGCAGCGTAGCTCGGGGGGGCCAAGAGACCCAGTACTTC	CASSVARGGQETQYF
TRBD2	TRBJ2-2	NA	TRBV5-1	TGCGCCAGCAGACCGACTAGCGGGACGAACGGGGAGCTGTTTTTT	CASRPTSGTNGELFF
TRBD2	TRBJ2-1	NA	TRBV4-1	TGCGCCAGCAGTTTGGGGTCGGGACTAGCGGTCTACAATGAGCAGTTCTTC	CASSLGSGLAVYNEQFF
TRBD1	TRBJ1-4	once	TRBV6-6	TGTGCCAGCAGCCGGACAGGGAATAATGAAAAACTGTTTTTT	CASSRTGNNEKLFF
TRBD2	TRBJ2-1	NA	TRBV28	TGTGCCAGCAGTTTAGAGGGAGCGGGAAGGTACAATGAGCAGTTCTTC	CASSLEGAGRYNEQFF
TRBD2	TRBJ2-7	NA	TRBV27	TGTGCCAGCAGTTTAATTGCGGGAGGCACCATCTCCTACGAGCAGTACTTC	CASSLIAGGTISYEQYF
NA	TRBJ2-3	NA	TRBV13	TGTGCCAGCAGCAGCCACTACACTAGCACAGATACGCAGTATTTT	CASSSHYTSTDTQYF
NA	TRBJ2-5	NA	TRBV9	TGTGCCAGCAGCGTAGAGCTAGCCCCCGAGACCCAGTACTTC	CASSVELAPETQYF
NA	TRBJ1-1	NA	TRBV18	TGTGCCAGCTCGGTCCTGGGGCAGAACACTGAAGCTTTCTTT	CASSVLGQNTEAFF
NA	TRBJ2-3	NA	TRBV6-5	TGTGCCAGCAGTTACTCGAGTCTCGGTAGCACGCAGTATTTT	CASSYSSLGSTQYF
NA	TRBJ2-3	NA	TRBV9	TGTGCCAGCAGCGCTAATACGGTTGCAGATACGCAGTATTTT	CASSANTVADTQYF
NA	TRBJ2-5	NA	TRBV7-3	TGTGCCAGCAGCTCACCGCTAGAGAACCAAGAGACCCAGTACTTC	CASSSPLENQETQYF
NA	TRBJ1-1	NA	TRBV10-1	TGCGCCAGCATAGCAGCTATGAACACTGAAGCTTTCTTT	CASIAAMNTEAFF
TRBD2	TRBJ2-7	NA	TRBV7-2	TGTGCCAGCAGCTTCGGGACTAGCGGGGGTAGAGGGATTTACGAGCAGTACTTC	CASSFGTSGGRGIYEQYF
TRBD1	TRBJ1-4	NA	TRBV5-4	TGTGCCAGCAGCTTGGGGGCAGGGGGTCCAACTAATGAAAAACTGTTTTTT	CASSLGAGGPTNEKLFF
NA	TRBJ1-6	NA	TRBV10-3	TGTGCCATCAGGGGGACAATAAATTCACCCCTCCACTTT	CAIRGTINSPLHF
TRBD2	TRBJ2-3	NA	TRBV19	TGTGCCAGTAGTATAGTAGGGACTAGCGGGACAGCAGATACGCAGTATTTT	CASSIVGTSGTADTQYF
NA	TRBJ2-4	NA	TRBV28	TGTGCCAGCTCCAACAGGGCTTTCATTCAGTACTTC	CASSNRAFIQYF
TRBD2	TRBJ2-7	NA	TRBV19	TGTGCCAGTAGTACTCGGACTAGCGGCTACGAGCAGTACTTC	CASSTRTSGYEQYF
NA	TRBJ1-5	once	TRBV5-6	TGTGCCAGCAGCGGGGGCGCGAGCAATCAGCCCCAGCATTTT	CASSGGASNQPQHF
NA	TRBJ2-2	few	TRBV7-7	TGTGCTAGCAGCCCCCCTAGCAACACCGGGGAGCTGTTTTTT	CASSPPSNTGELFF
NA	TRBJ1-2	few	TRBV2	TGTGCCAGCAGGGAGGCAGGGGCTGGCTACACCTTC	CASREAGAGYTF
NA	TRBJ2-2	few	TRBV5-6	TGTGCCAGCAGCGGGGGGGCCGAGGTCGGGGAGCTGTTTTTT	CASSGGAEVGELFF
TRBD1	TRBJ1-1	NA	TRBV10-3	TGTGCCATCAGTGAGTCGACAGGGGTGAACACTGAAGCTTTCTTT	CAISESTGVNTEAFF
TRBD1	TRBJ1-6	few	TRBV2	TGTGCCAGCAGTCGGGACAGCAGCTCCTATAATTCACCCCTCCACTTT	CASSRDSSSYNSPLHF
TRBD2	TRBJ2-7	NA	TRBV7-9	TGTTCCAGCAGCTCCGCCGGGACTAGCGGGGTGTCCTACGAGCAGTACTTC	CSSSSAGTSGVSYEQYF
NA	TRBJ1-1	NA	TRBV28	TGTGCCAGCGGGTTCACAGGGACGGACACTGAAGCTTTCTTT	CASGFTGTDTEAFF
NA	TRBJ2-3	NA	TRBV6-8	TGTGCCAGCAGTTCAGGCGAGACCACAGATACGCAGTATTTT	CASSSGETTDTQYF
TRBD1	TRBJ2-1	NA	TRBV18	TGTGCCATCCAGAAGACAGGGGACAATGAGCAGTTCTTC	CAIQKTGDNEQFF
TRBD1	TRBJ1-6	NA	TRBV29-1	TGCAGCGTCCGGACAGGAGCTAATTCACCCCTCCACTTT	CSVRTGANSPLHF
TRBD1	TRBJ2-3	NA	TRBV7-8	TGTGCCAGCAGCTTGGACCCGGGACAGGGATTTGATACGCAGTATTTT	CASSLDPGQGFDTQYF